One sample yielded the 18 T cell receptor beta chains listed below, sequenced in a study of patients and donors after allogeneic stem cell transplantation. TCRdb re-called the RT-PCR reads through MiXCR, storing one row per CDR3 protein. The sample lists about 960,000 distinct CDR3 sequences; approximately 18% were seen once. Sequencing was carried out using blood, either unsorted or a sorted T cell fraction (not recorded which). All receptors come from a human donor who was either an allogeneic HSCT recipient or a stem cell or donor lymphocyte infusion donor (not recorded which). It is not recorded whose cells these are; they may come from a transplant donor.

The CDR3 is CASKHSSYEQYF. Written as DNA, the CDR3 is TGTGCCAGCAAGCACAGCTCCTACGAGCAGTACTTC. This chain joins TRBV28 and TRBJ2-7; D gene uncertain. This CDR3 is 12 amino acids long. V was clipped by 7 bases and J by 0 bases, with 7 bases between them. Germline V gives CDR1 MDHEN, CDR2 SYDVKM.

J is TRBJ2-7 and V is TRBV20-1, with 7 bases lining up with TRBD2. CDR3 size: 14 residues. Germline trimming cut 6 bases from V and 5 bases from J; bases unmatched to any gene: 13. CDR1 is DFQATT, CDR2 SNEGSKA, per germline (reference sequence). The CDR3 reads CSATEAGVADEQYF. CDR3 in DNA: TGCAGTGCAACCGAGGCGGGAGTGGCGGACGAGCAGTACTTC.

This clonotype was recorded a few times. The V and J genes are TRBV5-1 and TRBJ2-7; D perhaps matches TRBD1 (6 bases). CDR1 is SGHRS, CDR2 YFSETQ, per germline. The length of the CDR3 is 15 residues. Trimming stripped 5 bases from V and 4 bases from J, with 19 bases between. The chain's CDR3 is CASRGPPGQKYEQYF. CDR3 bases: TGCGCCAGCAGGGGTCCCCCGGGACAAAAGTACGAGCAGTACTTC.

At least ten counts were recorded for this clonotype. The chain links TRBV20-1 to TRBJ1-1; D gene uncertain. CDR3 length equals 10 residues. V gave up 5 bases and J gave up 4 bases, with 5 bases separating them. Germline V lookup: CDR1 DFQATT, CDR2 SNEGSKA (reference sequence). In DNA, the CDR3 is TGCAGTGCTGCGATCACTGAAGCTTTCTTT. Amino acids: CSAAITEAFF.

The table lists this clonotype with a few counts. The V call is TRBV24-1, the J call TRBJ2-1; 9 bases are a match to TRBD1. The CDR3 is 12 amino acids. Losses at the gene ends were 9 bases for V and 8 bases for J; bases not matched to a gene: 4. Germline CDR1 and CDR2: KGHDR and SFDVKD. DNA of the CDR3: TGTGCCACCGGACAGGGGTTGGATGAGCAGTTCTTC. This translates into CATGQGLDEQFF.

This clonotype was picked up a small number of times. The CDR3 here is CASRPHLRGGEVKNIQYF. For the CDR3, the DNA is TGTGCCAGCAGACCACATCTCCGGGGAGGGGAAGTCAAAAACATTCAGTACTTC. This chain links TRBV12-3 or TRBV12-4 with TRBJ2-4; 7 bases match TRBD2. V trimming: 6 bases; J trimming: 3 bases; junction bases outside the gene matches: 17. This CDR3 has 18 residues.

This chain links TRBV30 with TRBJ2-5; D is undetermined. Germline V gene lookup returns CDR1 GTSNPN and CDR2 SVGIG (reference sequence). The CDR3 spans 12 residues. The V and J ends lost 5 bases and 7 bases respectively, with 14 bases between them. The CDR3 DNA reads as TGTGCCTGGGCCCCCGGCGTAGGGACCCAGTACTTC. Its protein is CAWAPGVGTQYF.

This clonotype was counted between two and nine times. This chain joins TRBV15 and TRBJ2-3; TRBD1 aligns across 9 bases. J gave up 5 bases and V 3 bases, and 6 bases lay outside the gene matches. Germline V gene data show CDR1 as LNHNV and CDR2 as YYDKDF (reference sequence). The CDR3 is 15 residues long. CDR3 bases: TGTGCCACCAGCAGGAAGACAGGGGGAAGAGATACGCAGTATTTT. Translated, it gives CATSRKTGGRDTQYF. Together with reference TRBV15 and TRBJ2-3, the CDR3 gives the full variable domain: DAMVIQNPRYQVTQFGKPVTLSCSQTLNHNVMYWYQQKSSQAPKLLFHYYDKDFNNEADTPDNFQSRRPNTSFCFLDIRSPGLGDTAMYLCATSRKTGGRDTQYFGPGTRLTVL.

The chain uses TRBV20-1 and TRBJ2-2; 13 positions agree with TRBD2. Germline V gives CDR1 DFQATT, CDR2 SNEGSKA (reference sequence). V gave up 6 bases and J gave up 3 bases; unmatched junction bases: 10. CDR3 length equals 17 residues. CDR3 nucleotide sequence: TGCAGTGCGAAACTAGCGGGAGGGCTTAGAGACACCGGGGAGCTGTTTTTT. Amino acid sequence: CSAKLAGGLRDTGELFF.

The chain links TRBV7-8 to TRBJ2-5; 9 bases are shared with TRBD1. The germline gives CDR1 SGHVS, CDR2 FQNEAQ. Germline trimming cut 5 bases from V and 5 bases from J; bases unmatched to any gene: 6. The CDR3 is 14 amino acids. The CDR3 nucleotides read TGTGCCAGCAGCCTACAGGGGGCGCATGAGACCCAGTACTTC. Protein sequence: CASSLQGAHETQYF. Full variable domain (missing parts from reference TRBV7-8 and TRBJ2-5): GAGVSQSPRYKVAKRGQDVALRCDPISGHVSLFWYQQALGQGPEFLTYFQNEAQLDKSGLPSDRFFAERPEGSVSTLKIQRTQQEDSAVYLCASSLQGAHETQYFGPGTRLLVL.

V gene TRBV29-1 combines with J gene TRBJ1-4; the D gene is possibly TRBD1 (6 bases). Trimming took off 5 bases at V and 5 bases at J, with 9 bases between the two ends. The CDR3 is made up of 12 amino acids. Germline-derived CDR1 and CDR2 are SQVTM and ANQGSEA. The CDR3 nucleotides read TGCAGCGTTCAGGGGACGAATGAAAAACTGTTTTTT. This gives the protein CSVQGTNEKLFF.

This chain uses TRBV23-1 with TRBJ2-7; 7 nucleotides agree with TRBD1. TRBV23-1 is an ORF, with its function uncertain. This CDR3 is built from 16 residues. The J segment lost 6 bases and the V segment lost 2 bases, leaving 13 bases of the junction unmatched. The CDR3, as DNA: TGCGCCAGCAGTCAACCCCCAGACAGGGACGGGGTCGAGCAGTACTTC. It specifies CASSQPPDRDGVEQYF.

This clonotype was found a few times. The chain is built from TRBV4-1 and TRBJ1-2; D is undetermined. The CDR3 is made up of 13 amino acids. Germline CDR1 reads MGHRA; CDR2 reads YSYEKL. V lost 3 bases, J lost 4 bases, and 9 bases lay in between. The CDR3, as DNA: TGCGCCAGCAGCCACCTTGAACCCTATGGCTACACCTTC. Amino acids: CASSHLEPYGYTF.

This clonotype has ten or more counts. The CDR3 bases are TGCAGCGTTGTGGGTTGGGGGCTAGCGGGAGGCGAGCAGTACTTC. This translates into CSVVGWGLAGGEQYF. The chain carries TRBV29-1 and TRBJ2-7; 11 bases match TRBD2. CDR1 is SQVTM and CDR2 is ANQGSEA in the germline V gene. V was clipped by 4 bases and J by 6 bases; unmatched bases: 11. This CDR3 is 15 amino acids long.

There are many counts of this clonotype. The V gene is TRBV20-1, the J gene TRBJ1-4; 7 bases are a match to TRBD1. With 6 bases clipped from V and 6 bases from J, the junction kept 10 bases outside the gene matches. The CDR3 spans 14 residues. In germline, CDR1 is DFQATT, CDR2 SNEGSKA (reference sequence). The CDR3 DNA reads as TGCAGTGCCGAACAAGGGACAGCAGATGAAAAACTGTTTTTT. Its protein product is CSAEQGTADEKLFF.

This clonotype was observed many times. The rearrangement joins TRBV28 to TRBJ1-1, with D unclear. Germline V gives CDR1 MDHEN, CDR2 SYDVKM. V was cut by 7 bases and J by 3 bases, with 15 bases left in between. There are 14 residues in the CDR3. CDR3 sequence: CASTTSGSYTEAFF. CDR3 bases: TGTGCCAGCACCACGTCGGGGTCGTACACTGAAGCTTTCTTT.

This clonotype was seen a handful of times. This rearrangement joins TRBV2 to TRBJ2-7; 9 bases line up with TRBD2. The CDR3 is 15 residues long. J lost 3 bases, V lost 4 bases, and 7 bases had no gene match. Germline lookup yields CDR1 SNHLY and CDR2 FYNNEI. CDR3: CASSGQLAGFYEQYF. In nucleotides, the CDR3 is TGTGCCAGCAGTGGGCAACTAGCGGGCTTCTACGAGCAGTACTTC.

V and J are TRBV9 and TRBJ2-1; D possibly corresponds to TRBD1 (6 bases). The CDR3 sequence is 16 residues long. V lost 1 base, J lost 7 bases, and 18 bases lay in between. CDR1 and CDR2 from the germline V gene are SGDLS and YYNGEE. The CDR3 DNA sequence: TGTGCCAGCAGCGTATTGACAGGCTGGGTGAGGAATGAGCAGTTCTTC. Translation: CASSVLTGWVRNEQFF.